The clone carrying this T cell receptor (beta chain) was counted once. What it recognizes is unknown. CDR1 is LNHDA and CDR2 is SQIVND in the germline V gene (reference sequence). Trimming stripped 3 bases from V and 0 bases from J, with 11 bases between. This CDR3 comprises 15 residues. This specimen belongs to a study of STAT5B mutations in CD4+ large granular lymphocyte leukemia. Authors' analysis steps: Productive clonotypes were detectable down to 2.59 x 10-5 frequency. Sequencing used immunoSEQ multiplex PCR; TCRdb keeps in-frame clones, though not all of them. V and J calls and clone size come straight from that table; D and trimming were deduced from the DNA. The sample holds around 43,000 clones; 80% to 90% are singletons and the top ten take about 2.5%. General study findings and limits: Patient CD4-sorted repertoires looked more clonal than healthy CD4+ repertoires, even without putative leukemic clones. Roughly 27% of private leukemic clonotypes occurred rarely in other patients' non-leukemic repertoires.

This clonotype originated in a human donor in good health. This chain links TRBV19 with TRBJ1-1; D might be TRBD1 (5 bases). The sample consisted of CD4+ T cells from blood buffy coats. The CDR3 DNA is TGTGCCAGTAGTATTGCAGGGATGATGAACACTGAAGCTTTCTTT. As protein: CASSIAGMMNTEAFF.